Listed here are 23 T cell receptor beta chains from one sample, sequenced in a study of OX40 agonist ivuxolimab in advanced cancers. Generated by immunoSEQ multiplex PCR, the TCRdb table keeps only in-frame clones and is missing some. The repertoire consists of more than 60,000 clones, with 85% to 90% occurring once and the leading ten covering more than 3.5%. This specimen was CD4+ or CD8+ T cells sorted from blood, taken in a trial of the OX40 agonist ivuxolimab. Receptors originate from an adult with an advanced solid tumor such as melanoma, head and neck, liver or kidney cancer.

V is TRBV18 and J is TRBJ1-2; D gene ambiguous. The germline V gene has CDR1 KGHSH and CDR2 LQKENI. The CDR3 is made up of 11 amino acids. V was cut by 3 bases and J by 8 bases, with 7 bases left in between. CDR3 loop: CASSPGVGYTF. The CDR3 nucleotides read TGTGCCAGCTCACCCGGAGTGGGCTACACCTTC.

This clone was detected only once. This chain links TRBV6-4 with TRBJ1-1; D unresolved. The germline CDR1 and CDR2 sequences are MRHNA and SNTAGT. The CDR3 extends over 13 amino acids. Trimming pared 6 bases from V and 7 bases from J, leaving 15 bases between. The CDR3 sequence is CASSMTWGGEAFF. The CDR3 DNA follows: TGTGCCAGCAGCATGACGTGGGGAGGTGAAGCTTTCTTT.

The gene calls are TRBV19 and TRBJ2-6, with D tentatively TRBD1 (6 bases). The germline V gene has CDR1 LNHDA and CDR2 SQIVND (reference sequence). V was trimmed by 6 bases and J by 0 bases, leaving 12 bases between them. The CDR3 has 16 amino acids. This CDR3 reads CASRQGASSGANVLTF. Here the CDR3 DNA reads TGTGCCAGTAGACAGGGAGCATCCTCTGGGGCCAACGTCCTGACTTTC.

The chain couples TRBV6-5 to TRBJ2-5, with TRBD1 as a possible D gene (5 bases). CDR1 is MNHEY, CDR2 SVGAGI, per germline. V was trimmed by 2 bases and J by 5 bases, leaving 15 bases between them. The length of the CDR3 is 15 residues. For the CDR3, the DNA is TGTGCCAGCAGTTACCGGCCTCAGGGTATGGAGACCCAGTACTTC. This codes for CASSYRPQGMETQYF.

This chain links TRBV7-2 with TRBJ2-3, with 10 bases that match TRBD1. The ends lost 6 bases at V and 5 bases at J; junction bases unmatched: 8. Germline V lookup: CDR1 SGHTA, CDR2 FQGNSA. CDR3 length: 15 amino acids. CDR3 amino acids: CASRSGTGAQDTQYF. The CDR3 DNA reads TGTGCCAGCAGATCCGGGACAGGGGCACAAGATACGCAGTATTTT.

The rearrangement joins TRBV11-1 to TRBJ2-6; D gene ambiguous. CDR1 and CDR2 from the germline V gene are SGHAT and FQDESV (reference sequence). Trimming removed 11 bases from V and 3 bases from J, with 8 bases in between. The CDR3 spans 12 residues. CDR3 residues: CASLGGANVLTF. In DNA form, the CDR3 reads TGTGCCTCTCTGGGTGGGGCCAACGTCCTGACTTTC.

The V call is TRBV5-1, the J call TRBJ1-2; 9 bases map to TRBD1. The CDR3 is 13 residues long. The germline gives CDR1 SGHRS, CDR2 YFSETQ. The J segment lost 4 bases and the V segment lost 4 bases, leaving 2 bases of the junction unmatched. This CDR3 is CASSQDRGYGYTF. The CDR3 DNA reads TGCGCCAGCAGCCAGGACAGGGGCTATGGCTACACCTTC.

The chain has TRBV6-1 and TRBJ1-1; tentative D call: TRBD1 (6 bases). The CDR3 has 14 amino acids. Germline V gives CDR1 MNHNS, CDR2 SASEGT. CDR3 coding DNA: TGTGGGTTGGGGACATCCCCAGGGGAGACTGAAGCTTTCTTT. This translates into CGLGTSPGETEAFF.

The chain couples TRBV19 to TRBJ1-1, with D possibly being TRBD1 (5 bases). V was cut by 7 bases and J by 1 base, with 10 bases left in between. This CDR3 has 13 amino acids. Germline CDR1 LNHDA, CDR2 SQIVND (reference sequence). The CDR3 sequence is CASTKDTNTEAFF. The CDR3 DNA is TGTGCCAGTACCAAGGACACGAACACTGAAGCTTTCTTT.

The V call is TRBV6-4, the J call TRBJ2-3; TRBD1 aligns across 9 bases. The CDR3 loop spans 15 amino acids. The trim removed 6 bases at V and 3 bases at J, leaving 7 bases unmatched. Germline CDR1 is MRHNA and CDR2 is SNTAGT. CDR3 in amino acids: CASSSTGGGTDTQYF. The DNA for the CDR3 is TGTGCCAGCAGCTCGACAGGGGGTGGGACAGATACGCAGTATTTT.

J is TRBJ2-2 and V is TRBV6-4; 8 bases align to TRBD2. CDR3 length equals 15 residues. V shed 4 bases, J shed 6 bases, and the junction held 7 bases outside the gene matches. Germline lookup yields CDR1 MRHNA and CDR2 SNTAGT. The CDR3 sequence: CASSAAGGPAGELFF. The CDR3 DNA reads as TGTGCCAGCAGTGCTGCGGGGGGCCCAGCCGGGGAGCTGTTTTTT.

For this clone: One end of the junction does not line up with germline, which may come from a read error. The genes are TRBV10-3 and TRBJ2-7; a weak D match, TRBD2 (5 bases). The CDR3 spans 13 residues. Germline-derived CDR1 and CDR2 are ENHRY and SYGVKD. CDR3 bases: TGTGCCAGCAGTTACGGGGAGAACTACGAGCAGTACTTC. Amino acids: CASSYGENYEQYF.

The rearrangement links TRBV9 to TRBJ2-2, with D uncertain. The CDR3 covers 15 residues. Germline CDR1 SGDLS, CDR2 YYNGEE. The V and J ends lost 2 bases and 0 bases respectively, with 8 bases between them. CDR3 sequence (DNA): TGTGCCAGCAGCGTCGTGAACACGAACACCGGGGAGCTGTTTTTT. Translating it yields CASSVVNTNTGELFF. The variable domain in full, with the rest retrieved from reference TRBV9 and TRBJ2-2, is DSGVTQTPKHLITATGQRVTLRCSPRSGDLSVYWYQQSLDQGLQFLIQYYNGEERAKGNILERFSAQQFPDLHSELNLSSLELGDSALYFCASSVVNTNTGELFFGEGSRLTVL.

V is TRBV10-3 and J is TRBJ2-5; a weak D match, TRBD2 (6 bases). This CDR3 has 20 residues. Germline CDR1 and CDR2: ENHRY and SYGVKD. V was trimmed by 7 bases and J by 1 base, leaving 31 bases between them. In DNA form, the CDR3 reads TGTGCCATCATTACTTCTGGACCCCATCTCGGCGGGACGATCCAAGAGACCCAGTACTTC. This codes for CAIITSGPHLGGTIQETQYF.

The rearrangement links TRBV6-5 to TRBJ2-7; weak D call: TRBD1 (5 bases). Germline values: CDR1 MNHEY, CDR2 SVGAGI. CDR3 length equals 12 residues. Trimming removed 7 bases from V and 6 bases from J, with 13 bases in between. The CDR3 sequence is CASMTVTGEQYF. The CDR3 bases are TGTGCCAGCATGACAGTTACCGGCGAGCAGTACTTC.

This sequence joins TRBV7-9 and TRBJ2-7; TRBD2 might be the D (5 bases). The germline CDR1 and CDR2 sequences are SEHNR and FQNEAQ (reference sequence). CDR3 length: 16 amino acids. The V gene lost 4 bases and the J gene lost 5 bases, with 21 bases spanning the gap. DNA for the CDR3: TGTGCCAGCAGCTCACCCGACTATCCAAAACCCCACGAGCAGTACTTC. It is translated as CASSSPDYPKPHEQYF. Based on the CDR3 plus reference TRBV7-9 and TRBJ2-7, the full variable domain is DTGVSQNPRHKITKRGQNVTFRCDPISEHNRLYWYRQTLGQGPEFLTYFQNEAQLEKSRLLSDRFSAERPKGSFSTLEIQRTEQGDSAMYLCASSSPDYPKPHEQYFGPGTRLTVT.

The chain joins TRBV5-1 to TRBJ2-1, with D possibly TRBD2 on 5 matching bases. CDR3 size: 15 residues. Trimming took 1 base from V and 0 from J, leaving 8 bases between them. Germline-derived CDR1 and CDR2 are SGHRS and YFSETQ. The CDR3 sequence: CASSLSGSSYNEQFF. The DNA for the CDR3 is TGCGCCAGCAGCTTGTCTGGGAGCTCCTACAATGAGCAGTTCTTC.

The V gene is TRBV9, the J gene TRBJ2-5; D is uncertain. The end of the DNA aligns better with TRBJ2-7, so the J call may be wrong. Germline loops: CDR1 SGDLS, CDR2 YYNGEE. The CDR3 covers 13 residues. Written as DNA, the CDR3 is TGTGCCAGCAGCGTAGGGGTCCTTAACGAGCAGTACTTC. Translation: CASSVGVLNEQYF.

V gene TRBV27 combines with J gene TRBJ2-7; possibly TRBD1 for D (6 bases). This CDR3 is 16 amino acids long. Germline V lookup: CDR1 MNHEY, CDR2 SMNVEV (reference sequence). The ends were cut back, 3 bases at V and 0 bases at J, with 15 bases in the middle. The CDR3: CASSFRRTAHSYEQYF. The DNA of the CDR3 is TGTGCCAGCAGTTTCCGGCGGACAGCTCACTCCTACGAGCAGTACTTC.

This clone was seen only once. V usage is TRBV27 and J usage is TRBJ2-1, with D perhaps TRBD2 (5 bases). The germline V and J ends were trimmed by 1 base and 0 bases, with 7 bases remaining between them. There are 15 residues in the CDR3. Germline V gene data show CDR1 as MNHEY and CDR2 as SMNVEV (reference sequence). CDR3 DNA sequence: TGTGCCAGCAGTTTATTAGGGAGCTCCTACAATGAGCAGTTCTTC. Its translation is CASSLLGSSYNEQFF.

The V call is TRBV4-2, the J call TRBJ1-2, with D perhaps TRBD1 (5 bases). Germline V CDR1 and CDR2: LGHNA, YNFKEQ. Trimming pared 0 bases from V and 4 bases from J, leaving 12 bases between. This CDR3 has 15 amino acids. The CDR3 loop is CASSQENRDGYGYTF. The CDR3 bases are TGTGCCAGCAGCCAAGAAAACCGGGACGGCTATGGCTACACCTTC.

The chain recombines TRBV6-1 with TRBJ2-7; 8 bases align to TRBD1. This CDR3 spans 15 amino acids. The V and J ends lost 3 bases and 4 bases, in that order; junction bases with no gene match: 8. In germline, CDR1 is MNHNS, CDR2 SASEGT. Here the CDR3 DNA reads TGTGCCAGCAGTGACCAGGGGGCAAGTAAATACGAGCAGTACTTC. Amino acids: CASSDQGASKYEQYF.

The chain uses TRBV28 and TRBJ1-5, with 7 bases fitting TRBD1. The CDR3 is made up of 15 amino acids. J gave up 0 bases and V 6 bases, and 5 bases lay outside the gene matches. Germline V gene sequence: CDR1 MDHEN, CDR2 SYDVKM. The CDR3 protein is CASRYTGDSNQPQHF. The CDR3 DNA follows: TGTGCCAGCAGATACACAGGGGATAGCAATCAGCCCCAGCATTTT.